This T cell receptor beta chain came from a study of Graves' ophthalmopathy and Graves' hyperthyroidism. In the study overall: If no ophthalmopathy appeared within 18 months of follow-up, hyperthyroidism was termed stable. Whole-study results and caveats: Most expanded thyroid clonotypes above 0.001 frequency also appeared in blood.

The CDR3 consists of 14 residues. Trimming removed 4 bases from V and 2 bases from J; junction bases left unmatched: 5. The germline gives CDR1 LGHNA, CDR2 YNFKEQ. Patients in the hyperthyroidism group, adults aged 18 to 65, were newly diagnosed, under 2 months' duration. The study excluded patients with other autoimmune diseases, uncontrolled infections, pregnancy or lactation. Amplification of the TCR beta CDR3 regions used RNA transcripts (as template). Second-round multiplex PCR followed a first-round RT-PCR using HTBI primers. TCRdb recomputed calls from the multiplex PCR reads with MiXCR, one row per CDR3 protein. The table has 1 million to 1.3 million distinct CDR3 sequences, roughly two fifths seen once; the top ten hold approximately 12%. As for this clonotype: Its specificity is not known.

The clonotype comes from an adult man with Graves' hyperthyroidism. The rearrangement links TRBV4-2 to TRBJ2-7, with TRBD1 identical over 7 bases. Sample: peripheral blood or thyroid tissue (not recorded which). The CDR3 here is CASSLWDRPYEQYF. The CDR3 bases are TGTGCCAGCAGCCTATGGGACAGACCCTACGAGCAGTACTTC.